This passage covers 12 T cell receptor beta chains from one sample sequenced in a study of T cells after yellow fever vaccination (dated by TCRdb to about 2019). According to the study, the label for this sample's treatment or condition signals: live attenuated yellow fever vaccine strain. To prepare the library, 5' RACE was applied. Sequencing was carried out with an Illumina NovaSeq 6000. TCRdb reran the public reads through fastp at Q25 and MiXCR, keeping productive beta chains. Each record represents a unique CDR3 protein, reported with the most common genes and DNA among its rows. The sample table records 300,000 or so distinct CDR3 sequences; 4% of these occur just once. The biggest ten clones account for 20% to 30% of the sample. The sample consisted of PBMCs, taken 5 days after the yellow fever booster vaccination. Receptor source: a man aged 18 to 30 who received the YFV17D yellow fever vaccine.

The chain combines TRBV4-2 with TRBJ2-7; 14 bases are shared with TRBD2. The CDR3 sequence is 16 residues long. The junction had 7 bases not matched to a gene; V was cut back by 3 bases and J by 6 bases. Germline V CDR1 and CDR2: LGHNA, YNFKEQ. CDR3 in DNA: TGTGCCAGCAGCCACTTGACTAGCGGGGGGGCAAGCGAGCAGTACTTC. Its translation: CASSHLTSGGASEQYF.

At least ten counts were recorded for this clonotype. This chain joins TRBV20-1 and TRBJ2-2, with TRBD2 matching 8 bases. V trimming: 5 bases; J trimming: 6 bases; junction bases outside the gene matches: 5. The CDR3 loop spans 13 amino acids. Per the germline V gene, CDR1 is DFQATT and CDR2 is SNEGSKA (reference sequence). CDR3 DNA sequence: TGCAGTGCTGGCCTTAGCGGGGCCGGGGAGCTGTTTTTT. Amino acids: CSAGLSGAGELFF.

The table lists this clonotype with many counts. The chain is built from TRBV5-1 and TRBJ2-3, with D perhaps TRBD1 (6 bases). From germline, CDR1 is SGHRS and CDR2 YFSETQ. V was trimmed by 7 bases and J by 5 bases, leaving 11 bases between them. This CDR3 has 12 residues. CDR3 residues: CASQGPEDTQYF. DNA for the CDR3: TGCGCCAGCCAGGGGCCAGAAGATACGCAGTATTTT. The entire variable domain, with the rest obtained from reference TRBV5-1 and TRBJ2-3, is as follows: KAGVTQTPRYLIKTRGQQVTLSCSPISGHRSVSWYQQTPGQGLQFLFEYFSETQRNKGNFPGRFSGRQFSNSRSEMNVSTLELGDSALYLCASQGPEDTQYFGPGTRLTVL.

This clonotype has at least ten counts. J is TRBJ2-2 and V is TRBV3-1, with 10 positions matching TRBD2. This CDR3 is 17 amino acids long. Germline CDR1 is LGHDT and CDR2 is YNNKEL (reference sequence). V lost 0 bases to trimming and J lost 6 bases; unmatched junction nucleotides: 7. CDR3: CASSQERSGGAPGELFF. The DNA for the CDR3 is TGTGCCAGCAGCCAAGAAAGAAGCGGGGGGGCCCCCGGGGAGCTGTTTTTT.

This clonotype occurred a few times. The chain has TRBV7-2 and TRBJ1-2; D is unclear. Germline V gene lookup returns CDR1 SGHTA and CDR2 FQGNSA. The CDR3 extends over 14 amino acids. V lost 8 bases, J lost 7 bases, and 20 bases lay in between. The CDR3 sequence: CASPTRTELRGYTF. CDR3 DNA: TGTGCCAGCCCAACCAGGACGGAGCTGCGTGGCTACACCTTC.

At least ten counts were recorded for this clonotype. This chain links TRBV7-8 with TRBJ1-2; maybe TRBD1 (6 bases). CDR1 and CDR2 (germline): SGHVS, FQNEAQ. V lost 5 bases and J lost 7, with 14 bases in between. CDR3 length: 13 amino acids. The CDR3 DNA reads TGTGCCAGCAGCCCCGGGACAAATAGTGGCTACACCTTC. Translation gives CASSPGTNSGYTF.

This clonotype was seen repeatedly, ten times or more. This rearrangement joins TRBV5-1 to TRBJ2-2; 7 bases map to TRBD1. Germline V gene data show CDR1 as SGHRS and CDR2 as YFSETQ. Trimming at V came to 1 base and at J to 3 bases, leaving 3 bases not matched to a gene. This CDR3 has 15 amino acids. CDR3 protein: CASSLQGVDTGELFF. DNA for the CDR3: TGCGCCAGCAGCTTGCAGGGGGTTGACACCGGGGAGCTGTTTTTT.

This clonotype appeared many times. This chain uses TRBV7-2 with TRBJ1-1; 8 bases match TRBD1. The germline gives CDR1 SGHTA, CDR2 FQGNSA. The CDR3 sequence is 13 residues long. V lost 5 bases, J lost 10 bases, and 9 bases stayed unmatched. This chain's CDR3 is CASSPVTGERAFF. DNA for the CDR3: TGTGCCAGCAGCCCTGTGACAGGGGAACGAGCTTTCTTT.

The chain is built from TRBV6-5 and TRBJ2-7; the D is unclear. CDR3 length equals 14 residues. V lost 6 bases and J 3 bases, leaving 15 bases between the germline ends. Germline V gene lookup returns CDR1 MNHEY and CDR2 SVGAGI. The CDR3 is CASSPRPQLYEQYF. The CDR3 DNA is TGTGCCAGCAGCCCAAGGCCCCAACTCTACGAGCAGTACTTC.

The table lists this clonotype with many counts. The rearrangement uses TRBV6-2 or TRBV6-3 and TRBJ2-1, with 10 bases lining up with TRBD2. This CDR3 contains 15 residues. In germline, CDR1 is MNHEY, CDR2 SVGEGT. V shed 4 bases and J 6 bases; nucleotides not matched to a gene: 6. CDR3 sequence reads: CASSSPAGGRNEQFF. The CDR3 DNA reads TGTGCCAGCAGTTCCCCAGCGGGGGGGCGCAATGAGCAGTTCTTC.

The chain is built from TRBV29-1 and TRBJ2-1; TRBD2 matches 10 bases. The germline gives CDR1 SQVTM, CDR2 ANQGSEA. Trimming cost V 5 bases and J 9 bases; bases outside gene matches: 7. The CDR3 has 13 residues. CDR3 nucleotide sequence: TGCAGCGTTCGGCCAGCGGGGGGGGGTGAGCAGTTCTTC. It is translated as CSVRPAGGGEQFF.

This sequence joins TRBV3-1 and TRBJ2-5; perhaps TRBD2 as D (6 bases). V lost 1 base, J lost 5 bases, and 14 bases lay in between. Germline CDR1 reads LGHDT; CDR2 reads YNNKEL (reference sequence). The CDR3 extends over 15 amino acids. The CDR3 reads CASSQGGGTWETQYF. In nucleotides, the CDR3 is TGTGCCAGCAGCCAAGGCGGCGGGACTTGGGAGACCCAGTACTTC.